The 5 T cell receptor beta chains presented below share a single source sample, sequenced in a study of beta chain features in type 1 diabetes. Study results and caveats: TCRB CDR3s were moderately but significantly shorter in Type 1 diabetes patients in all four CD4+ subsets.

cDNA synthesis used the whole RNA isolate, giving expressed TCRB sequences. Sequencing used immunoSEQ multiplex PCR; TCRdb keeps in-frame clones, though not all of them. This sample carries approximately 250,000 clones, about 23% of them seen once, and the ten largest clones take around 0.011%. Their cognate antigens are unknown. Specimen: naive CD4+ T cells from blood. These receptors originate from a woman between 25 and 40 years old with type 1 diabetes.

This chain uses TRBV19 with TRBJ1-5; D gene uncertain. This CDR3 comprises 15 residues. Germline V gene data show CDR1 as LNHDA and CDR2 as SQIVND (reference sequence). Trimming shortened V by 3 bases and J by 4 bases, and 13 bases separated the two germline ends. CDR3 amino acids: CASSMETDENQPQHF. In DNA form, the CDR3 reads TGTGCCAGTAGTATGGAAACAGACGAAAATCAGCCCCAGCATTTT.

V gene TRBV5-4 combines with J gene TRBJ1-4, with 7 bases fitting TRBD1. V shed 0 bases, J shed 3 bases, and the junction held 2 bases outside the gene matches. The length of the CDR3 is 15 residues. Germline CDR1 SGHNT, CDR2 YYREEE (reference sequence). CDR3: CASSLGQGANEKLFF. As DNA, the CDR3 is TGTGCCAGCAGCTTGGGACAGGGTGCTAATGAAAAACTGTTTTTT.

Only a few counts were recorded for this clone. The chain couples TRBV30 to TRBJ1-1; D not resolved. Trimming removed 2 bases at V and 1 base at J, with 14 bases between. The germline CDR1 and CDR2 sequences are GTSNPN and SVGIG (reference sequence). The CDR3 has 15 residues. CDR3 amino acids: CAWSTPRRGNTEAFF. CDR3 nucleotides: TGTGCCTGGAGTACCCCGCGAAGAGGGAACACTGAAGCTTTCTTT. The complete variable domain, with remaining parts taken from reference TRBV30 and TRBJ1-1, reads SQTIHQWPATLVQPVGSPLSLECTVEGTSNPNLYWYRQAAGRGLQLLFYSVGIGQISSEVPQNLSASRPQDRQFILSSKKLLLSDSGFYLCAWSTPRRGNTEAFFGQGTRLTVV.

This rearrangement joins TRBV30 to TRBJ1-4; D is possibly TRBD1 (6 bases). The germline V gene encodes CDR1 GTSNPN and CDR2 SVGIG (reference sequence). The CDR3 covers 15 residues. Trimming shortened V by 4 bases and J by 1 base, and 13 bases separated the two germline ends. The CDR3 DNA reads TGTGCCTGGACCAACCCACAGGGAACTAATGAAAAACTGTTTTTT. Amino acids: CAWTNPQGTNEKLFF.

This clone appeared once. CDR3 in DNA: TGTGCCAGCAGCGAACAGTTTCCCGACAGGGTCCATGAGCAGTTCTTC. It translates to CASSEQFPDRVHEQFF. This chain joins TRBV7-3 and TRBJ2-1; 7 bases line up with TRBD1. The CDR3 sequence is 16 residues long. Germline CDR1 SGHTA, CDR2 FQGTGA. Unmatched junction bases numbered 15, after V lost 5 bases and J lost 8 bases.